These 9 T cell receptor beta chains were all obtained from the same sample, sequenced in a study of shared clonotypes between healthy human individuals. Naive-designated CD8 cells lacked CD45RO, were positively enriched for CCR7, and omitted terminally differentiated effector memory CD45RA+ cells. Here immunoSEQ multiplex PCR was the method, and the copy in TCRdb shows in-frame clones only, minus some. Of approximately 590,000 clones listed, less than 97% were seen once; the top ten hold 0.09% to 0.13%. Input material: naive CD8+ T cells sorted from blood. The receptors here all came from a woman in her thirties in good health.

This chain connects TRBV28 to TRBJ2-3, with D maybe TRBD2 (5 bases). Deletions cut 2 bases from V and 5 bases from J, with 11 bases between. Germline-derived CDR1 and CDR2 are MDHEN and SYDVKM. The CDR3 loop spans 14 amino acids. The CDR3 bases are TGTGCCAGCAGTTTAGAGGGAGCGATAGATACGCAGTATTTT. Protein product: CASSLEGAIDTQYF.

The chain joins TRBV4-2 to TRBJ1-5; no clear D. The CDR3 loop spans 15 amino acids. V was clipped by 2 bases and J by 1 base, with 9 bases between them. CDR1 and CDR2 from the germline V gene are LGHNA and YNFKEQ. CDR3 sequence (DNA): TGTGCCAGCAGCCAACAAAGGGAGAGCAATCAGCCCCAGCATTTT. Its protein is CASSQQRESNQPQHF.

The chain employs TRBV28 and TRBJ1-5; D perhaps matches TRBD1 (6 bases). Trimming took 5 bases from V and 4 from J, leaving 18 bases between them. Looked up from germline, CDR1 is MDHEN and CDR2 is SYDVKM. This CDR3 is built from 16 residues. In nucleotides, the CDR3 is TGTGCCAGCAGTCCCCGAGACGGGGGGCTTAATCAGCCCCAGCATTTT. Amino acid sequence: CASSPRDGGLNQPQHF. The full variable domain, rest sourced from reference TRBV28 and TRBJ1-5, is DVKVTQSSRYLVKRTGEKVFLECVQDMDHENMFWYRQDPGLGLRLIYFSYDVKMKEKGDIPEGYSVSREKKERFSLILESASTNQTSMYLCASSPRDGGLNQPQHFGDGTRLSIL.

J is TRBJ1-5 and V is TRBV6-1; possible D gene TRBD1, 6 bases. The CDR3 sequence is 14 residues long. The germline gives CDR1 MNHNS, CDR2 SASEGT. The V and J ends lost 8 bases and 3 bases respectively, with 14 bases between them. The CDR3, as DNA: TGTGCCAGCGGTAAGGGGGGCCTCAATCAGCCCCAGCATTTT. Translating gives CASGKGGLNQPQHF.

This clone was recorded only once. The sample contains more than one DNA sequence encoding this CDR3. The gene calls are TRBV29-1 and TRBJ2-1; D uncertain. This CDR3 contains 12 residues. Germline V CDR1 and CDR2: SQVTM, ANQGSEA. Trimming took 1 base from V and 5 from J, leaving 6 bases between them. CDR3 sequence (DNA): TGCAGCGTTGAAGTTTTCGACAATGAGCAGTTCTTC. Amino acids: CSVEVFDNEQFF.

The CDR3 nucleotides read TGTGCCACCAGCAGCGGGGGGTTGGGAGAGACCCAGTACTTC. Amino acid sequence: CATSSGGLGETQYF. The V call is TRBV15, the J call TRBJ2-5; 7 positions agree with TRBD2. V lost 3 bases to trimming and J lost 4 bases; unmatched junction nucleotides: 5. The germline V gene has CDR1 LNHNV and CDR2 YYDKDF (reference sequence). The CDR3 is 14 amino acids.

This clone was seen a single time. The chain is built from TRBV10-3 and TRBJ2-3; the match to TRBD1 covers 11 bases. The V gene's germline CDR1 is ENHRY and CDR2 SYGVKD. The CDR3 is 17 residues long. Trimming took 5 bases from V and 4 from J; bases not matched to a gene: 11. The CDR3 bases are TGTGCCATCAGTCTCCTGGAGGACAGGGGGCATTCAGATACGCAGTATTTT. This translates into CAISLLEDRGHSDTQYF.

This chain links TRBV6-1 with TRBJ2-2; TRBD2 is a possible D gene (5 bases). The CDR3 runs 14 residues. Germline V gene sequence: CDR1 MNHNS, CDR2 SASEGT. The ends were cut back, 3 bases at V and 4 bases at J, with 9 bases in the middle. CDR3 loop: CASSEGSGTGELFF. CDR3 bases: TGTGCCAGCAGTGAGGGCAGCGGCACCGGGGAGCTGTTTTTT.

This chain links TRBV27 with TRBJ2-7; D is ambiguous. The CDR3 extends over 14 amino acids. CDR1 MNHEY and CDR2 SMNVEV come from the germline V gene (reference sequence). Trimming cost V 2 bases and J 1 base, with 9 bases left between them. The CDR3 sequence: CASSLQLRSYEQYF. CDR3 in DNA: TGTGCCAGCAGTTTACAGTTAAGGTCCTACGAGCAGTACTTC.